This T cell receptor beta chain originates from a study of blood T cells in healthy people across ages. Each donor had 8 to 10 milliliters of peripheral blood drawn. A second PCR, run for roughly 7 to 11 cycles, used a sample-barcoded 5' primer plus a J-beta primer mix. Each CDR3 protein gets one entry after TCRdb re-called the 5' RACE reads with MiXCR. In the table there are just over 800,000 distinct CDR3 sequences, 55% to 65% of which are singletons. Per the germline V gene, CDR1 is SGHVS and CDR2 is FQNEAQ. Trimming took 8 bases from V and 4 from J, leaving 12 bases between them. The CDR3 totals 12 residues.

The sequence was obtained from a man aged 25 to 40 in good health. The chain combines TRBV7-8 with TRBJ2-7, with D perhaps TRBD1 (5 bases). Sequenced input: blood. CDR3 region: CASFQGVYEQYF. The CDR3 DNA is TGTGCCAGCTTCCAAGGGGTATACGAGCAGTACTTC.